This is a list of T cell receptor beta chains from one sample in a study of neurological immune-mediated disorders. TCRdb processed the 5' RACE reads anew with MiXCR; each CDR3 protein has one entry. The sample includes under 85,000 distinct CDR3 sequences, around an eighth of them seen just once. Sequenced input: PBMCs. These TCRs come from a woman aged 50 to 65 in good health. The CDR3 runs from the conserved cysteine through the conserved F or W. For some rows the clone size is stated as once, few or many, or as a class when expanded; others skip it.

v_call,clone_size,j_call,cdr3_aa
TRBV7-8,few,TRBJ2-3,CASSQSGTSGTGVTQYF
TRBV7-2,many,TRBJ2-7,CASSFVGQHSYEQYF
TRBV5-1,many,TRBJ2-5,CASSLDGGVGETQYF
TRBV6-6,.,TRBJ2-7,CASSRGLSYEQYF
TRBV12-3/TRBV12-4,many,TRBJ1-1,CASSAFTEAFF
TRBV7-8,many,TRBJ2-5,CASTRTSGQETQYF
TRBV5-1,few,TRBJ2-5,CASTLQVAGLSETQYF
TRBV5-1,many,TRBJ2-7,CASRAGTSPPRDEQYF
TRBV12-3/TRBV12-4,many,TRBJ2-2,CASSLLRDRNTGELFF
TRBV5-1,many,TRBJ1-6,CASKQPLGNSPLHF
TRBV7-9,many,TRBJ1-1,CASSLDTEAFF
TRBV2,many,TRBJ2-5,CASSGRQGAGETQYF
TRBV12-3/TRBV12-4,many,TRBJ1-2,CASSPHTDYGYTF
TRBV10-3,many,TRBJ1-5,CAIRDLNQPQHF
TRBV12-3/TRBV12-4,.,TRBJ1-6,CASSLANYPSLHF
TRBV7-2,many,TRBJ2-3,CASSLYGTSTDTQYF
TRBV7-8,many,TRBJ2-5,CASDGGARSQETQYF
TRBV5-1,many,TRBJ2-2,CASSFGTTNTGELFF
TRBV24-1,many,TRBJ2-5,CATKGHLYQETQYF
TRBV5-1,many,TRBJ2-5,CASSSQTGYRETQYF
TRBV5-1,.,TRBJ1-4,CASSLAGDLWEKLFF
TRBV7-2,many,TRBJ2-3,CASSPEVTQYF
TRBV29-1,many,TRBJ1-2,CSVESGGGGYTF
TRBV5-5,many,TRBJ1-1,CASSDSRRTEAFF
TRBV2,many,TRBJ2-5,CASSDSGSGGETQYF
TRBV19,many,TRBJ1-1,CASSIGTANTEAFF
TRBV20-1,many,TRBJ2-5,CSATKDGEETQYF
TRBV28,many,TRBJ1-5,CASSLSELPQHF
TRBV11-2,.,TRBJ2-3,CASSERQGHTDTQYF
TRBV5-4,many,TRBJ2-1,CASSSRLAGGGGNEQFF
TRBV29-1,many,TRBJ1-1,CSSTGGSEAFF
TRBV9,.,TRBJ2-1,CASSVVLAGGGNEQFF
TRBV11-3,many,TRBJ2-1,CASSLRSGPHNEQFF
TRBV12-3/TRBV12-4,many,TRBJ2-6,CASRTGTGFSGANVLTF
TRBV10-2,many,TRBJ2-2,CASRRQGGELFF
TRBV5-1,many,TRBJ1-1,CASSVTGNTEAFF
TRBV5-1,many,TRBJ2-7,CASSLISGPYEQYF
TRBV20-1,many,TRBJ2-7,CSASPGTSGSYEQYF
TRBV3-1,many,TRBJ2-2,CASSPRDRGTGELFF
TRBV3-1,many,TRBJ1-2,CASSRTPREGGYTF
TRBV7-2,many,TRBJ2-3,CASSLRGLAGRLTDTQYF
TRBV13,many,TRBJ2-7,CASSHDPYYEQYF
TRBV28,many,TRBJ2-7,CASRSTGGRHYEQYF
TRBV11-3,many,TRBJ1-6,CASSLDSGAYSPLHF
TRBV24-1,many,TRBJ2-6,CATSDPISGANVLTF
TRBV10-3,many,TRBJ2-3,CAISEQGGTDTQYF
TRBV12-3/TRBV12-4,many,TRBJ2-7,CASSLVRREGYEQYF